Listed below are T cell receptor beta chains from one sample, sequenced in a study of early T cells in non-severe SARS-CoV-2 infection. From the 5' RACE reads, TCRdb called clonotypes with MiXCR, one entry per CDR3 protein. The sample carries 85,000 to 100,000 distinct CDR3 sequences, approximately 10% recorded once. Sequenced sample: whole blood. The receptors were sampled from an adult who was a healthcare worker with PCR-confirmed SARS-CoV-2 infection or an uninfected control (not recorded which). Each CDR3 is given with its conserved first and last residue. The order of the fields is clone size, D gene, J gene, V gene, CDR3 DNA, CDR3 protein. The D gene is left open where the match is weak. Size is omitted from some rows. Given values are once, few, many or a class for expanded clones.

>many|TRBD2|TRBJ2-3|TRBV7-8
TGTGCCAGCAGCTCCGGGCACCGGACTAGCGGGGGAACAGATACGCAGTATTTT
CASSSGHRTSGGTDTQYF
>.|.|TRBJ2-2|TRBV5-5
TGTGCCAGCAGCTTGCATGGGGGTAGTAACACCGGGGAGCTGTTTTTT
CASSLHGGSNTGELFF
>many|.|TRBJ2-2|TRBV10-3
TGTGGGACATCGAACACCGGGGAGCTGTTTTTT
CGTSNTGELFF
>many|TRBD2|TRBJ2-1|TRBV20-1
TGCAGTGCTAGAGAGACTAGCGGGAGTTACAATGAGCAGTTCTTC
CSARETSGSYNEQFF
>many|.|TRBJ2-4|TRBV28
TGTGCCAGCAGTTCGAAGCAGGGAGCCAAAAACATTCAGTACTTC
CASSSKQGAKNIQYF
>.|.|TRBJ2-5|TRBV5-1
TGCGCCAGCAGTAACAGGGAAGAGACCCAGTACTTC
CASSNREETQYF
>.|TRBD1|TRBJ1-2|TRBV28
TGTGCCAGCAGAATCCCCCCAGGGACAGGAGTTTCAAGTCCTCACGGCTACACCTTC
CASRIPPGTGVSSPHGYTF
>many|.|TRBJ1-4|TRBV10-3
TGTGCCATCAGTGAGTCAACAGGGAAGGGAGAAAAACTGTTTTTT
CAISESTGKGEKLFF
>.|TRBD1|TRBJ1-2|TRBV5-5
TGTGCCAGCAGACTACCGGGACAGGAGCCCTATGGCTACACCTTC
CASRLPGQEPYGYTF
>.|.|TRBJ2-5|TRBV29-1
TGCAGCGCGGGAAGGGCAGTGAGGGAGACCCAGTACTTC
CSAGRAVRETQYF
>.|.|TRBJ2-7|TRBV5-1
TGCGCCAGCAGCTGGGGGCAGGATTACTCCTACGAGCAGTACTTC
CASSWGQDYSYEQYF
>few|.|TRBJ1-4|TRBV4-1
TGCGCCAGCAGCCAAGAATGGGCAACTAATGAAAAACTGTTTTTT
CASSQEWATNEKLFF
>many|.|TRBJ2-7|TRBV27
TGTGCCTCCTGGACAGACTCCTACGAGCAGTACTTC
CASWTDSYEQYF
>.|.|TRBJ2-1|TRBV7-6
TGTGCCAGCAGCTCAGGAAGAGGGCTTGACTACAATGAGCAGTTCTTC
CASSSGRGLDYNEQFF